This T cell receptor beta chain was identified during a study of blood T cell repertoires in COVID-19. Study overall: COVID-19 samples, acute and convalescent, were from the United States, Italy and Spain.

Methods used by the authors: Using reference gene primer amplification, nucleated cell counts were estimated. TCRdb's table, derived via immunoSEQ multiplex PCR, lists solely in-frame clones and lacks some. V, J and clone size were drawn from that table, and D and trimming were deduced from the DNA. The sample lists about 220,000 clones, about four fifths occurring once. The germline V gene has CDR1 SGHTA and CDR2 FQGNSA. Deletions cut 0 bases from V and 0 bases from J, with 9 bases between. CDR3 length equals 16 residues. Cohort placement rested on clinical history that participants reported themselves. This clone has only one observation.

Input material: PBMCs or T cells enriched from blood (not recorded which). The chain is built from TRBV7-2 and TRBJ1-5; D gene ambiguous. The sequence was collected from a woman between 40 and 55 years old with acute COVID-19. Here the CDR3 DNA reads TGTGCCAGCAGCTTAGCCTCCGGGTATAGCAATCAGCCCCAGCATTTT. This encodes CASSLASGYSNQPQHF.